The following is a T cell receptor (beta chain) sequence with its context. The data were obtained in a study of blood T cell repertoires in COVID-19. CDR3 length: 14 residues. V dropped 8 bases and J dropped 4 bases, with 17 bases sitting between them. CDR1 is MNHEY and CDR2 is SMNVEV in the germline V gene (reference sequence). The age range of participants was about 18 to 100 years, with residence in about two dozen US areas. Cohorts were determined from participant-reported clinical history. Profiled with immunoSEQ multiplex PCR; TCRdb holds only in-frame clones, not every one. This table holds about 210,000 clones, 86% found once.

The V call is TRBV27, the J call TRBJ1-1; perhaps TRBD1 as D (5 bases). Sequencing was done on a sample of PBMCs or T cells enriched from blood (not recorded which). The sequence was obtained from a man aged 35 to 55 with acute COVID-19. The CDR3 bases are TGTGCCAGCGGTCCTGACGCGGGGGGCACTGAAGCTTTCTTT. Encoded protein: CASGPDAGGTEAFF.